Presented here are 18 T cell receptor beta chains from one specimen sequenced in a study of radiotherapy plus CTLA-4 blockade in lung cancer (dated by TCRdb to about 2018). Library generation was performed with the immunoSEQ multiplex PCR assay. TCRdb retrieved this table from immuneACCESS and kept in-frame rearrangements only. Not all clones are present; in checked studies, unresolved V genes account for under half, and no reason is known for the remainder. The sample profile shows about 51,000 clones; 70% to 80% of them were found once. Of the sample, 8.5% falls within the top ten clones. The input for sequencing was peripheral blood, taken from a patient treated with radiotherapy plus ipilimumab. These receptors were collected from a human donor with non-small cell lung cancer who had a complete response to radiotherapy plus ipilimumab.

The chain uses TRBV27 and TRBJ1-6, with a tentative D call TRBD1 (5 bases). With 2 bases removed from V and 7 bases from J, the gap between germline ends came to 9 bases. The germline V gene encodes CDR1 MNHEY and CDR2 SMNVEV (reference sequence). The CDR3 covers 14 residues. CDR3: CASSLMGQNSPLHF. The CDR3 DNA follows: TGTGCCAGCAGTTTAATGGGGCAGAATTCACCCCTCCACTTT.

This clone was counted a few times. The genes are TRBV5-5 and TRBJ1-4; 8 bases align to TRBD1. CDR1 is SGHKS, CDR2 YYEKEE, per germline (reference sequence). The CDR3 length is 16 residues. V dropped 3 bases and J dropped 5; count of bases not matched to a gene: 9. The CDR3 reads CASSSAGGAPNEKLFF. CDR3 coding DNA: TGTGCCAGCAGCTCGGCAGGGGGCGCCCCCAATGAAAAACTGTTTTTT.

The chain carries TRBV11-2 and TRBJ1-2, with a tentative D call TRBD1 (5 bases). Deletions cut 7 bases from V and 5 bases from J, with 23 bases between. This CDR3 has 16 amino acids. CDR1 SGHAT and CDR2 FQNNGV come from the germline V gene. CDR3 in DNA: TGTGCCAGCAACCCATTGGACCGACACGGGGGATATGGCTACACCTTC. Its translation: CASNPLDRHGGYGYTF. Drawing the rest from reference TRBV11-2 and TRBJ1-2, the complete variable domain is EAGVAQSPRYKIIEKRQSVAFWCNPISGHATLYWYQQILGQGPKLLIQFQNNGVVDDSQLPKDRFSAERLKGVDSTLKIQPAKLEDSAVYLCASNPLDRHGGYGYTFGSGTRLTVV.

The J gene is TRBJ2-5, the V gene TRBV5-1, with D perhaps matching TRBD1 (6 bases). Germline CDR1 reads SGHRS; CDR2 reads YFSETQ. Trimming cost V 0 bases and J 3 bases, with 6 bases left between them. The CDR3 is made up of 13 amino acids. CDR3 in amino acids: CASSLDREETQYF. The CDR3 DNA reads TGCGCCAGCAGCTTGGACAGGGAAGAGACCCAGTACTTC.

CDR3 DNA sequence: TGTGCCAGTAGTATTGGGACAGGAAATCAGCCCCAGCATTTT. It specifies CASSIGTGNQPQHF. The rearrangement joins TRBV19 to TRBJ1-5, with TRBD1 matching 8 bases. The V gene end was trimmed by 3 bases and the J gene end by 4 bases; junction bases not matched to a gene: 2. Germline CDR1 LNHDA, CDR2 SQIVND (reference sequence). There are 14 residues in the CDR3. The full variable domain, its missing parts supplied by reference TRBV19 and TRBJ1-5, is DGGITQSPKYLFRKEGQNVTLSCEQNLNHDAMYWYRQDPGQGLRLIYYSQIVNDFQKGDIAEGYSVSREKKESFPLTVTSAQKNPTAFYLCASSIGTGNQPQHFGDGTRLSIL.

This chain uses TRBV9 with TRBJ2-5; TRBD2 might be the D (6 bases). With 0 bases removed from V and 5 bases from J, the gap between germline ends came to 17 bases. The CDR3 runs to 16 residues. Germline values: CDR1 SGDLS, CDR2 YYNGEE. The CDR3 DNA follows: TGTGCCAGCAGCGTAGCTAATGGTGTTGGGGGGGAGACCCAGTACTTC. It is translated as CASSVANGVGGETQYF. Together with reference TRBV9 and TRBJ2-5, the CDR3 gives the full variable domain: DSGVTQTPKHLITATGQRVTLRCSPRSGDLSVYWYQQSLDQGLQFLIQYYNGEERAKGNILERFSAQQFPDLHSELNLSSLELGDSALYFCASSVANGVGGETQYFGPGTRLLVL.

J is TRBJ2-2 and V is TRBV28; 10 bases are shared with TRBD2. Germline CDR1 MDHEN, CDR2 SYDVKM. This CDR3 has 16 amino acids. The ends lost 7 bases at V and 2 bases at J; junction bases unmatched: 7. This CDR3 is CASTILAGLNTGELFF. In DNA form, the CDR3 reads TGTGCCAGCACGATACTAGCGGGACTCAACACCGGGGAGCTGTTTTTT.

This chain uses TRBV6-6 with TRBJ2-5; TRBD1 matches at 7 bases. After removal of 7 bases from V and 5 bases from J, the junction contained 13 bases not matched to a gene. There are 15 residues in the CDR3. Germline CDR1 and CDR2: MNHNY and SVGAGI (reference sequence). The CDR3 reads CASTGTVIAKETQYF. The CDR3 region has the DNA TGTGCCAGCACAGGGACAGTAATCGCCAAGGAGACCCAGTACTTC.

The chain recombines TRBV28 with TRBJ1-2; 10 bases match TRBD1. V lost 8 bases to trimming and J lost 7 bases; unmatched junction nucleotides: 4. CDR3 length: 12 residues. CDR1 and CDR2 from the germline V gene are MDHEN and SYDVKM. The CDR3 is CASRQGAGGYTF. The CDR3 DNA reads TGTGCCAGCCGACAGGGGGCTGGTGGCTACACCTTC.

The chain is built from TRBV6-1 and TRBJ2-2; 7 bases map to TRBD2. The CDR3 runs 14 residues. Germline loops: CDR1 MNHNS, CDR2 SASEGT. V shed 4 bases, J shed 7 bases, and the junction held 6 bases outside the gene matches. DNA of the CDR3: TGTGCCAGCAGTGTATGGGGGGGGAACGGGGAGCTGTTTTTT. Its translation is CASSVWGGNGELFF.

The rearrangement uses TRBV30 and TRBJ2-3, with 11 bases aligning to TRBD2. CDR1 and CDR2 (germline): GTSNPN, SVGIG (reference sequence). V was clipped by 3 bases and J by 4 bases; unmatched bases: 21. The CDR3 covers 20 residues. CDR3 amino acids: CAWRPRQEGILAGGPDTQYF. CDR3 sequence (DNA): TGTGCCTGGAGACCTCGACAGGAAGGAATCCTAGCGGGGGGTCCAGATACGCAGTATTTT.

The CDR3 loop reads CASSERNSNEKLFF. The CDR3 nucleotides are TGTGCCAGCAGTGAAAGGAACAGTAATGAAAAACTGTTTTTT. The chain carries TRBV6-1 and TRBJ1-4; D not certain. Trimming removed 2 bases at V and 4 bases at J, with 8 bases between. Germline assignment: CDR1 MNHNS and CDR2 SASEGT. CDR3 length: 14 residues.

The rearrangement joins TRBV6-5 to TRBJ2-7, with TRBD2 identical over 7 bases. CDR3 length: 15 residues. J gave up 2 bases and V 6 bases, and 10 bases lay outside the gene matches. Germline CDR1 reads MNHEY; CDR2 reads SVGAGI. The CDR3 bases are TGTGCCAGCAGCCGAGGACTAGACCCAGCCTACGAGCAGTACGTC. It yields the protein CASSRGLDPAYEQYV.

The chain carries TRBV23-1 and TRBJ1-1, with 9 nucleotides matching TRBD1. TRBV23-1 is an ORF, and what it does is uncertain. The V and J ends lost 3 bases and 6 bases, in that order; junction bases with no gene match: 20. CDR3 size: 19 residues. The CDR3 sequence is CASSHRDRVGGSVGAEAFF. DNA of the CDR3: TGCGCCAGCAGTCACCGGGACAGGGTGGGAGGCTCGGTGGGGGCTGAAGCTTTCTTT.

V gene TRBV4-3 combines with J gene TRBJ2-7; 7 positions match TRBD1. There are 17 residues in the CDR3. The V gene's germline CDR1 is LGHNA and CDR2 YSLEER. V gave up 1 base and J gave up 2 bases; unmatched junction bases: 11. CDR3 loop: CASSQAPGSGGTYEQYV. The CDR3 DNA sequence: TGCGCCAGCAGCCAAGCCCCCGGCTCAGGGGGTACCTACGAGCAGTACGTC.

J is TRBJ2-1 and V is TRBV5-1; the match to TRBD2 covers 10 bases. Unmatched junction bases numbered 5, after V lost 0 bases and J lost 8 bases. Looked up from germline, CDR1 is SGHRS and CDR2 is YFSETQ. The CDR3 sequence is 15 residues long. For the CDR3, the DNA is TGCGCCAGCAGCTTGGTGGCTAGCGGGAGAGATGAGCAGTTCTTC. Amino acid sequence: CASSLVASGRDEQFF.

In regard to this clone: Germline is not matched at one junction end, which may reflect a read error. The genes are TRBV11-2 and TRBJ1-2, with D perhaps TRBD1 (5 bases). This CDR3 is built from 14 residues. Per germline, CDR1 SGHAT and CDR2 FQNNGV. CDR3 in amino acids: CASSLEAGKGGYTF. The CDR3 DNA reads as TGTGCCAGCAGCCTAGAGGCAGGGAAAGGTGGCTACACCTTC.

This chain joins TRBV10-3 and TRBJ2-6, with 7 positions matching TRBD1. Losses at the gene ends were 2 bases for V and 4 bases for J; bases not matched to a gene: 2. CDR3 length: 15 residues. CDR1 ENHRY and CDR2 SYGVKD come from the germline V gene. The CDR3 region is CAISETGAGANVLTF. Written as DNA, the CDR3 is TGTGCCATCAGTGAGACAGGGGCCGGGGCCAACGTCCTGACTTTC.